The rows below give T cell receptor beta chains drawn from one sample of a study of somatic mutations in cytotoxic T cells in rheumatoid arthritis. The method was immunoSEQ multiplex PCR; TCRdb's version includes in-frame clones alone and lacks a portion of them. The profile shows some 30,000 clones, roughly 80% of them singletons. The sample consisted of CD8+ T cells sorted from blood. These receptors were obtained from an adult with rheumatoid arthritis. CDR3s include the opening cysteine and the closing phenylalanine or tryptophan. Each record gives: J gene, CDR3 length, V gene, D gene, clone size, CDR3 DNA, CDR3 protein. A D gene is named only where the DNA matches it firmly. Expanded clones are given a class, and other clones once, few, many or no size at all.

TRBJ1-2 11 TRBV19 . . TGTGCCAGTAGTATAGGGAGTCGCTACACCTTC CASSIGSRYTF
TRBJ2-7 14 TRBV7-9 . few TGTGCCAGCAGTTATCAGGGGTCCCCCTACGAGCAGTACTTC CASSYQGSPYEQYF
TRBJ1-1 13 TRBV29-1 . . TGCAGCTCCTGGACCCCTGGGAACACTGAAGCTTTCTTT CSSWTPGNTEAFF
TRBJ2-7 14 TRBV15 . . TGTGCCACCACCCAAGACGAATCCTCCTACGAGCAGTACTTC CATTQDESSYEQYF
TRBJ2-6 17 TRBV11-2 TRBD2 . TGTGCCAGCAGCTTAGGAGCGGGGACGGACGGGGCCAACGTCCTGACTTTC CASSLGAGTDGANVLTF
TRBJ2-5 12 TRBV7-9 . . TGTGCCAGCAGCCCTAGCAGGGAGACCCAGTACTTC CASSPSRETQYF
TRBJ1-1 14 TRBV6-1 TRBD1 . TGTGCCAGCAGGGGGACAGGGACCTGGACTGAAGCTTTCTTT CASRGTGTWTEAFF
TRBJ2-3 15 TRBV7-3 TRBD2 . TGTGCCAGCAGCTTAAACGGGGGGTTCACAGATACGCAGTATTTT CASSLNGGFTDTQYF
TRBJ2-7 16 TRBV5-6 . medium-sized TGTGCCAGCAGCCTGTGGGTATGGGACGGCTCCTACGAGCAGTACTTC CASSLWVWDGSYEQYF
TRBJ2-1 13 TRBV27 . . TGTGCCAGCAGTTTTGGGGGGTTGAATGAGCAGTTCTTC CASSFGGLNEQFF
TRBJ1-2 16 TRBV29-1 TRBD1 . TGCAGCGTTGTTTTTGTGGGACAGAACAATAACTATGGCTACACCTTC CSVVFVGQNNNYGYTF
TRBJ1-5 15 TRBV10-2 . . TGCGCCAGCAGTGAAGAGGGACTCCACAATCAGCCCCAGCATTTT CASSEEGLHNQPQHF
TRBJ2-1 11 TRBV9 . . TGTGCCAGCAGCGGCGTGAAGGAGCAGTTCTTC CASSGVKEQFF
TRBJ2-7 13 TRBV27 TRBD1 . TGTGCCAGCAGTCCGGGACAGGGCTACGAGCAGTACTTC CASSPGQGYEQYF
TRBJ2-7 15 TRBV7-2 TRBD1 . TGTGCCAGCAGCCCGGGGACAGGGCCCTCCTACGAGCAGTACTTC CASSPGTGPSYEQYF